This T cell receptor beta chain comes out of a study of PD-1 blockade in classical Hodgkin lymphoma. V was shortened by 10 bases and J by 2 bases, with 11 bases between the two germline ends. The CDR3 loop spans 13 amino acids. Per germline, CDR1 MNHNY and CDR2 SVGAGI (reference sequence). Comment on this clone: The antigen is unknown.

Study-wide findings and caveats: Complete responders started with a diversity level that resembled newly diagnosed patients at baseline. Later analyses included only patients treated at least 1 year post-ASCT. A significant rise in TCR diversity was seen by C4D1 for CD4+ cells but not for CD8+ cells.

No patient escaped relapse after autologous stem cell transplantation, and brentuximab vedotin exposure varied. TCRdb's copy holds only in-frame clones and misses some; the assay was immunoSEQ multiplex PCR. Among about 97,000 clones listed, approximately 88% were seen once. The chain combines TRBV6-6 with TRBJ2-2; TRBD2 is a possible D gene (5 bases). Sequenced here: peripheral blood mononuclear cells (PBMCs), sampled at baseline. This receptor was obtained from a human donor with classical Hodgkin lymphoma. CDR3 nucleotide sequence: TGTGCCACCCTAGGGAGAAACACCGGGGAGCTGTTTTTT. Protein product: CATLGRNTGELFF.